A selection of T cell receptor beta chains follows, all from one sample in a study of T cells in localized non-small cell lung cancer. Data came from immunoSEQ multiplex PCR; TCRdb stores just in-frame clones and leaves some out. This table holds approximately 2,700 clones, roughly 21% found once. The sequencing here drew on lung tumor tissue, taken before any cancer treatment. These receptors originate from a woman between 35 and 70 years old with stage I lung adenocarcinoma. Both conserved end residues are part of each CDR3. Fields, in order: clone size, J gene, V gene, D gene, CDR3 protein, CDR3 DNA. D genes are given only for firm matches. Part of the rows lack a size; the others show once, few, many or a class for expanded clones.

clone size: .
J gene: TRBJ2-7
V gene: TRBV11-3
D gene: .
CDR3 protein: CASSSPPAGGREQYF
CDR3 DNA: TGTGCCAGCAGCTCCCCCCCCGCCGGGGGCCGCGAGCAGTACTTC

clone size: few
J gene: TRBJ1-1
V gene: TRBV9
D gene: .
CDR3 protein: CASSVMPDTEAFF
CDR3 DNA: TGTGCCAGCAGCGTAATGCCGGACACTGAAGCTTTCTTT

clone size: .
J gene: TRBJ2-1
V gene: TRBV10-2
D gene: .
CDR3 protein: CASTNRVYNEQFF
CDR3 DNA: TGCGCCAGCACCAACAGGGTGTACAATGAGCAGTTCTTC

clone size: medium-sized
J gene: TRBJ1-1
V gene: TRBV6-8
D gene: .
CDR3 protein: CASSLARNTEAFF
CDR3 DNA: TGTGCCAGCAGCCTAGCGAGGAACACTGAAGCTTTCTTT

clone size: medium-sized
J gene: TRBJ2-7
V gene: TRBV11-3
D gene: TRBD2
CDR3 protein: CASSLSWSSGGSLEQYF
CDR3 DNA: TGTGCCAGCAGCTTATCCTGGAGTAGCGGGGGTTCTCTCGAGCAGTACTTC

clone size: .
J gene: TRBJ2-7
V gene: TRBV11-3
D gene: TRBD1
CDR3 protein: CASSLVTGAAREQYF
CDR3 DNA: TGTGCCAGCAGCTTAGTGACAGGGGCGGCGAGAGAGCAGTACTTC

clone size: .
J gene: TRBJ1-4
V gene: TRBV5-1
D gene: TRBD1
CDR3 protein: CASSLAGTAGNEKLFF
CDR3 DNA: TGCGCCAGCAGCTTGGCCGGGACAGCGGGGAATGAAAAACTGTTTTTT

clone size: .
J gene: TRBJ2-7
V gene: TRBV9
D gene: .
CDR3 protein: CASSELSYEQYF
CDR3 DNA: TGTGCCAGCAGTGAACTCTCCTACGAGCAGTACTTC

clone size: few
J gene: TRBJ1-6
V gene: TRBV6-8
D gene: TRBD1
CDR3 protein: CASSRGQGVSPLHF
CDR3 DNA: TGTGCCAGCAGTCGGGGACAGGGGGTTTCACCCCTCCACTTT

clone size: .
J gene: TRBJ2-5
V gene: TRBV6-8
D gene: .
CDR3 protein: CASRRDSQETQYF
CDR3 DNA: TGTGCCAGCAGGCGGGACTCCCAAGAGACCCAGTACTTC

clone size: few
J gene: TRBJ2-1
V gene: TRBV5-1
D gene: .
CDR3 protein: CASSIRVRNNEQFF
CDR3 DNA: TGCGCCAGCAGCATCAGGGTTCGGAACAATGAGCAGTTCTTC

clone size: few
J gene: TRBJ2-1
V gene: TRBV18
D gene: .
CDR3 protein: CASSPSERIGTNYNEQFF
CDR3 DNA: TGTGCCAGCTCACCATCAGAAAGGATCGGGACAAACTACAATGAGCAGTTCTTC

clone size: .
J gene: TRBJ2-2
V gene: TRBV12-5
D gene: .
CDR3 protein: CASGLVRAGETGELFF
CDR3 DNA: TGTGCTAGTGGTTTGGTAAGGGCTGGGGAGACCGGGGAGCTGTTTTTT

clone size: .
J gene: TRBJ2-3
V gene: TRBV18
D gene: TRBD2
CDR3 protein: CASSPPVAGGPEDTQYF
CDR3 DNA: TGTGCCAGCTCACCACCGGTAGCGGGGGGGCCGGAAGATACGCAGTATTTT

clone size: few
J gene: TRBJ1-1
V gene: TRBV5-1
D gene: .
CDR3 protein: CASSLWGLLLGMNTEAFF
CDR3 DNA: TGCGCCAGCAGCTTATGGGGACTCTTGTTGGGAATGAACACTGAAGCTTTCTTT

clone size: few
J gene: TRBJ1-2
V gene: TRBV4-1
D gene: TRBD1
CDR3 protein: CASSQVDRGLYGYTF
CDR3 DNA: TGCGCCAGCAGCCAAGTTGACAGGGGGCTGTATGGCTACACCTTC

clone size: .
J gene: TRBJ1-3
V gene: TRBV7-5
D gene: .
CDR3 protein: CASSPSRRSGNTIYF
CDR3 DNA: TGTGCCAGCAGCCCAAGCAGGAGATCTGGAAACACCATATATTTT

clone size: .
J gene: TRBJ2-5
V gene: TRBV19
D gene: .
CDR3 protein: CASSIYGKQETQYF
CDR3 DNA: TGTGCCAGTAGTATTTATGGGAAACAAGAGACCCAGTACTTC

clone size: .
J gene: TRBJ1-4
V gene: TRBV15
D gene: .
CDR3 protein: CATSRGEGMGGEKLFF
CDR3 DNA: TGTGCCACCAGCAGAGGAGAGGGGATGGGGGGTGAAAAACTGTTTTTT

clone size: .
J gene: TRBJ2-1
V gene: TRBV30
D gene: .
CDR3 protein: CAWSDTWPVSDEQFF
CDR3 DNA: TGTGCCTGGAGTGACACCTGGCCCGTGAGTGATGAGCAGTTCTTC

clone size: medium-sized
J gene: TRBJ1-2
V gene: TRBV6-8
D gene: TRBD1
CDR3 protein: CASSYGQGAYGYTF
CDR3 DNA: TGTGCCAGCAGTTACGGACAGGGGGCCTATGGCTACACCTTC

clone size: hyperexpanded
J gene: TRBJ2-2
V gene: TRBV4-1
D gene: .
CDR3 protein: CASSQDGHAGTGELFF
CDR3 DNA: TGCGCCAGCAGCCAAGATGGACACGCGGGGACCGGGGAGCTGTTTTTT

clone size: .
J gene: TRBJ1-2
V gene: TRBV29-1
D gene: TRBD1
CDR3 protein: CSSWTGTYGYTF
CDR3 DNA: TGCAGCTCATGGACAGGGACCTATGGCTACACCTTC

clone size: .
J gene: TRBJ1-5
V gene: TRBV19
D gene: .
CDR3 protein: CASSTYAAGSNQPQHF
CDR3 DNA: TGTGCCAGTAGTACCTACGCCGCGGGGAGCAATCAGCCCCAGCATTTT

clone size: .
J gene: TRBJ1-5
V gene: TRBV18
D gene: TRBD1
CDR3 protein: CASSPQQGAQPQHF
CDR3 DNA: TGTGCCAGCTCACCACAACAGGGGGCACAGCCCCAGCATTTT

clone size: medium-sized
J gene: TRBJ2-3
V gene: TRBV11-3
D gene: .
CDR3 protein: CASSLELGAEEADTQYF
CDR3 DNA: TGTGCCAGCAGCTTAGAACTGGGGGCGGAGGAGGCAGATACGCAGTATTTT

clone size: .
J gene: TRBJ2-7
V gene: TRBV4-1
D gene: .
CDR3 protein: CASSQERTNYEQYF
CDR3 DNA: TGCGCCAGCAGCCAAGAACGGACTAACTACGAGCAGTACTTC

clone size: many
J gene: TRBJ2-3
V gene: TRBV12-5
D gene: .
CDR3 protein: CASQPGATDTQYF
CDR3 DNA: TGTGCCAGCCAACCGGGGGCCACAGATACGCAGTATTTT

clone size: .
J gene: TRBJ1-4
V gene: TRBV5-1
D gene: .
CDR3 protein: CASSHGRGNEKLFF
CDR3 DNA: TGCGCCAGCAGTCACGGAAGGGGGAATGAAAAACTGTTTTTT

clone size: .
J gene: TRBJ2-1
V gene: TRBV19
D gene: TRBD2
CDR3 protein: CASRWAAGGSYNEQFF
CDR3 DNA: TGTGCCAGTAGATGGGCAGCGGGGGGCTCCTACAATGAGCAGTTCTTC

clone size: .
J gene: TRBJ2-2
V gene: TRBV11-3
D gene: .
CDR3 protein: CASSLRRTKAGELFF
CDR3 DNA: TGTGCCAGCAGCCTGCGGCGGACAAAAGCCGGGGAGCTGTTTTTT

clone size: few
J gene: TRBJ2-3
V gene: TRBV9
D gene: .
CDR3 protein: CASSGLGSTRQYF
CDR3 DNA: TGTGCCAGCAGCGGACTAGGATCTACGAGGCAGTATTTT

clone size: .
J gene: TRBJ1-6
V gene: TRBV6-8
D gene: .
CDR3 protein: CASSYLSYNSPLHF
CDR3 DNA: TGTGCCAGCAGTTACCTCTCCTATAATTCACCCCTCCACTTT

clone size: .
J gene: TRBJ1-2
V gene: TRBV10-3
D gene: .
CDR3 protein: CAISETRDSRYGYTF
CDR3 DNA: TGTGCCATCAGTGAGACCCGGGACTCCCGCTATGGCTACACCTTC

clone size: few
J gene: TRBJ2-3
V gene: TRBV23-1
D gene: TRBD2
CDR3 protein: CASSQDRLARDTQYF
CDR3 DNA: TGCGCCAGCAGCCAAGATCGACTAGCGAGAGATACGCAGTATTTT

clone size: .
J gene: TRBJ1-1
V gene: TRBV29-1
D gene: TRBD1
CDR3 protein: CSVGTGNTEAFF
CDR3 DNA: TGCAGCGTCGGGACAGGGAACACTGAAGCTTTCTTT

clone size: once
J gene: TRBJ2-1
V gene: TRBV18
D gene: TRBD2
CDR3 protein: CASSPTALARLLEQFF
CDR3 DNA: TGTGCCAGCTCCCCAACCGCACTAGCGCGACTATTGGAGCAGTTCTTC

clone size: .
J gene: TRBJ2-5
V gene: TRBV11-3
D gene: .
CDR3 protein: CASSSTSHPETQYF
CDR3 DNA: TGTGCCAGCAGCTCGACTAGTCACCCAGAGACCCAGTACTTC

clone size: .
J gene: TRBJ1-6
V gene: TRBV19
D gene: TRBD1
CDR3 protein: CATRTGAKNSPLHF
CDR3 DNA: TGTGCCACCAGGACAGGGGCTAAGAATTCACCCCTCCACTTT

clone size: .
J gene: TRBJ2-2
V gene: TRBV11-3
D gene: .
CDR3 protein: CASSLRRGSPGELFF
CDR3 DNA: TGTGCCAGCAGCTTACGGCGAGGCTCCCCCGGGGAGCTGTTTTTT

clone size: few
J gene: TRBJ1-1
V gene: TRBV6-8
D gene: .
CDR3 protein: CATGRGDSMNTEAFF
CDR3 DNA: TGTGCCACCGGAAGGGGAGACAGCATGAACACTGAAGCTTTCTTT

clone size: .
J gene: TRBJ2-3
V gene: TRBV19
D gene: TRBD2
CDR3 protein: CASSIRAGGSTDTQYF
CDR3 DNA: TGTGCCAGTAGTATAAGGGCGGGGGGAAGCACAGATACGCAGTATTTT

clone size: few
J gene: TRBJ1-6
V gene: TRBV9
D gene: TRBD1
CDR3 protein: CASSTRTGSYNSPLHF
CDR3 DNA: TGTGCCAGCAGCACCCGGACAGGCTCCTATAATTCACCCCTCCACTTT

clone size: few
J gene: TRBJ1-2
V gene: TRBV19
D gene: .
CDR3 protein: CASSIDTLQGSYGYTF
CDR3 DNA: TGTGCCAGTAGTATAGACACCTTACAGGGATCCTATGGCTACACCTTC

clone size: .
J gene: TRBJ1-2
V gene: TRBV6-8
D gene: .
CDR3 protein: CASREVGFARLNYGYTF
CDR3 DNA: TGTGCCAGCAGGGAAGTCGGATTCGCCCGACTTAACTATGGCTACACCTTC

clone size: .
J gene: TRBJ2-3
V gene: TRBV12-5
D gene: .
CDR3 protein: CATGIDTDTQYF
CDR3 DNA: TGTGCCACCGGGATAGACACAGATACGCAGTATTTT

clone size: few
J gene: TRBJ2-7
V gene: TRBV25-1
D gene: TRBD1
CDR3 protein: CASKQTGTGGHEQYF
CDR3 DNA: TGTGCCAGCAAGCAGACCGGGACAGGGGGTCACGAGCAGTACTTC

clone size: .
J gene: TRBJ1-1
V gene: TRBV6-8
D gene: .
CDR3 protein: CASSYSAVGSTEAFF
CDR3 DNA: TGTGCCAGCAGTTACTCGGCGGTGGGAAGCACTGAAGCTTTCTTT